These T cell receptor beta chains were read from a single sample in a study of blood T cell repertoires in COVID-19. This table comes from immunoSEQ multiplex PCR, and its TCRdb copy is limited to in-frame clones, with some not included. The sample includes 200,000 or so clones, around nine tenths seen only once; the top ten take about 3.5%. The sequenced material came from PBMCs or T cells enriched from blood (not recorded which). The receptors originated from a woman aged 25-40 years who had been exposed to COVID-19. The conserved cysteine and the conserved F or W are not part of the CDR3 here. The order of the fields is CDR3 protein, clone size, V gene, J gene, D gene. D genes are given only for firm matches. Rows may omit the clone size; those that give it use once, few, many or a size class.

ASSERIGELF,.,TRBV19,TRBJ2-2,.
ASSLQSGGFLNTEAF,.,TRBV7-9,TRBJ1-1,.
ASGTGGAWGYT,.,TRBV30,TRBJ1-2,TRBD1
ASSRQTGRSGANVLT,once,TRBV27,TRBJ2-6,TRBD1
ASSTKAGRNTEAF,.,TRBV11-1,TRBJ1-1,.
AGTLGTANYGYT,once,TRBV6-5,TRBJ1-2,TRBD1
ATSDLHIGQEIYEQY,.,TRBV24-1,TRBJ2-7,TRBD1
ASSQDGARGYAGYT,.,TRBV4-1,TRBJ1-2,.
ASSSYTQGLGETQY,once,TRBV27,TRBJ2-5,.
ASSFGLAGGPRTGELF,.,TRBV27,TRBJ2-2,TRBD2
ASSTGTGGRNTIY,.,TRBV19,TRBJ1-3,TRBD1
ASSLYPPPSKLREQY,.,TRBV7-3,TRBJ2-7,.
ASSPGGGNEKLF,.,TRBV7-9,TRBJ1-4,.
ASSRQGALDTEAF,.,TRBV7-9,TRBJ1-1,TRBD1
ATSDFPSGRPNYEQY,.,TRBV24-1,TRBJ2-7,TRBD2
ASSLAGQGRLTEAF,once,TRBV7-9,TRBJ1-1,TRBD1
ASSRDTGGIGQETQY,.,TRBV6-6,TRBJ2-5,TRBD1
ASSTSPGIGNQPQH,.,TRBV19,TRBJ1-5,.
AVSVKSRMNTEAF,.,TRBV10-3,TRBJ1-1,.
ATSDGSGVVETQY,.,TRBV24-1,TRBJ2-5,.
ASRRTGAFNTGELF,.,TRBV19,TRBJ2-2,TRBD1
ASSPEGDRDNYGYT,.,TRBV28,TRBJ1-2,TRBD1
ASSIATALYGYT,.,TRBV19,TRBJ1-2,.
ASSDTFGAGESETQY,once,TRBV2,TRBJ2-5,TRBD2
ASSGGTSGSGEQY,.,TRBV7-6,TRBJ2-7,TRBD2